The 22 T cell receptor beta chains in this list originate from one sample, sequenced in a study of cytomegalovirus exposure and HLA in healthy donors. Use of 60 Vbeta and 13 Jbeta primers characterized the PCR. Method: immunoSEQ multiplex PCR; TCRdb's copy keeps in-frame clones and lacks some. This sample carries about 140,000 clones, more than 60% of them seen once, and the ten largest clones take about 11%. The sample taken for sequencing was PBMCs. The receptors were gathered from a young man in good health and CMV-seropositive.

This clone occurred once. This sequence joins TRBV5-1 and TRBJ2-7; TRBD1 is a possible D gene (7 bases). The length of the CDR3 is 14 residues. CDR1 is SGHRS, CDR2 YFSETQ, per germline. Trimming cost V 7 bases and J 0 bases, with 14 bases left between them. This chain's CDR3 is CASPGGTASYEQYF. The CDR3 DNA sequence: TGCGCCAGCCCAGGGGGGACAGCCTCCTACGAGCAGTACTTC. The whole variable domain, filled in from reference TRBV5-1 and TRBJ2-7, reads KAGVTQTPRYLIKTRGQQVTLSCSPISGHRSVSWYQQTPGQGLQFLFEYFSETQRNKGNFPGRFSGRQFSNSRSEMNVSTLELGDSALYLCASPGGTASYEQYFGPGTRLTVT.

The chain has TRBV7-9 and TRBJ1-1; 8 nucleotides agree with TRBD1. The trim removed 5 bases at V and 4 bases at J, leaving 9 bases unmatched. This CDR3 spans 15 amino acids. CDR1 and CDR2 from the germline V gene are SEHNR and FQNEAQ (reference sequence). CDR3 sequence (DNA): TGTGCCAGCAGCGAGAGGACAGGGAGGGGCACTGAAGCTTTCTTT. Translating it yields CASSERTGRGTEAFF.

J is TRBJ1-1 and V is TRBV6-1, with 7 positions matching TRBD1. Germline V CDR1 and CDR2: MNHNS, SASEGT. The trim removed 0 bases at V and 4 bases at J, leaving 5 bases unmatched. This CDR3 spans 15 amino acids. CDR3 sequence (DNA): TGTGCCAGCAGTGAAGCGCAGGGGGTACCCACTGAAGCTTTCTTT. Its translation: CASSEAQGVPTEAFF.

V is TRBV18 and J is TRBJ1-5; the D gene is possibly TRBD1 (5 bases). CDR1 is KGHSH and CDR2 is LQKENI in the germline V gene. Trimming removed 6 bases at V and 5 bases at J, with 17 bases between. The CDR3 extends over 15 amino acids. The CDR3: CASSDGLREDQPQHF. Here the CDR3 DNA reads TGTGCCAGCTCGGATGGACTCAGGGAGGATCAGCCCCAGCATTTT.

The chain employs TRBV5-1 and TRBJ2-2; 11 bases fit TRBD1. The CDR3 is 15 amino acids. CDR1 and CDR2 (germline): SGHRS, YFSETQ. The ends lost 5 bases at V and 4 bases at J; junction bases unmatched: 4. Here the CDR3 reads CASRSDRGRTGELFF. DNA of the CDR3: TGCGCCAGCAGGTCGGACAGGGGGCGCACCGGGGAGCTGTTTTTT.

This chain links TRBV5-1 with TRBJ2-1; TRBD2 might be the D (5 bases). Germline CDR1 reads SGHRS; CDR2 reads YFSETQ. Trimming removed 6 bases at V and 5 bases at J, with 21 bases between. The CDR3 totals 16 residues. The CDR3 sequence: CASMETHRRSNNEQFF. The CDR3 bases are TGCGCCAGCATGGAAACACATCGGAGGTCTAACAATGAGCAGTTCTTC.

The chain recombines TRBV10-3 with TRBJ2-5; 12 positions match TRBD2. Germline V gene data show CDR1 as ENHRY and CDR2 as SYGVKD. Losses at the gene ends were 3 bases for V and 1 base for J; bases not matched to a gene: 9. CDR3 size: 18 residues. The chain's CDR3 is CAISEPGGLAGSQETQYF. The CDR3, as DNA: TGTGCCATCAGTGAACCAGGTGGACTAGCGGGATCCCAAGAGACCCAGTACTTC.

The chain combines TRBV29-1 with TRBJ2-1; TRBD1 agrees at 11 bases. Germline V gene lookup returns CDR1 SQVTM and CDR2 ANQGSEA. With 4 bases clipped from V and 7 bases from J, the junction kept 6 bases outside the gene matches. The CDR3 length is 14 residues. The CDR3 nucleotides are TGCAGCGTTGGGAGGACAGGGGGCCGTAATGAGCAGTTCTTC. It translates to CSVGRTGGRNEQFF.

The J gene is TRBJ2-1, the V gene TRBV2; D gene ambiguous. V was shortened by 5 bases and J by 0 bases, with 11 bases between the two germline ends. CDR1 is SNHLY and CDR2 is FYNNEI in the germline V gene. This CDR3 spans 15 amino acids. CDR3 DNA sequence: TGTGCCAGCAGTCCCAGAATTAACTCCTACAATGAGCAGTTCTTC. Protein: CASSPRINSYNEQFF.

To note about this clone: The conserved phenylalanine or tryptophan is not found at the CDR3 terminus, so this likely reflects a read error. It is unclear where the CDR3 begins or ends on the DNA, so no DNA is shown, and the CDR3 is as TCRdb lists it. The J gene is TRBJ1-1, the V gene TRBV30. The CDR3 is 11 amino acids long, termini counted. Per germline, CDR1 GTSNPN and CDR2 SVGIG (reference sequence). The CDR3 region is CAWSLGSRTGI.

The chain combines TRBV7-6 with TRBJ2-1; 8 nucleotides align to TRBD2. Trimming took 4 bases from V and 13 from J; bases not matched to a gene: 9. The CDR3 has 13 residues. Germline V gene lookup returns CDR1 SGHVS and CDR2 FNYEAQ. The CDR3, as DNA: TGTGCCAGCAGCTCCCCCCCGAGCGGGAGACAGTTCTTC. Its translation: CASSSPPSGRQFF.

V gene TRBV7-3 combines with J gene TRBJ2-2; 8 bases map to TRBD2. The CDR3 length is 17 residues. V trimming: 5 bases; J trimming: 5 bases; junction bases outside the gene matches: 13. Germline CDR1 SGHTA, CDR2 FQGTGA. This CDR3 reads CASSLGPQREYTGELFF. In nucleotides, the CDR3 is TGTGCCAGCAGCCTGGGCCCCCAGCGGGAGTATACCGGGGAGCTGTTTTTT.

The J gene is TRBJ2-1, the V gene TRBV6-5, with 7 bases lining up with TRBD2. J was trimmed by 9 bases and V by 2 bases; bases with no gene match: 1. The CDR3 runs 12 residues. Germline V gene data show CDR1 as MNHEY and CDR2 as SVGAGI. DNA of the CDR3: TGTGCCAGCAGTTACCCGGGAGGTGAGCAGTTCTTC. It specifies CASSYPGGEQFF.

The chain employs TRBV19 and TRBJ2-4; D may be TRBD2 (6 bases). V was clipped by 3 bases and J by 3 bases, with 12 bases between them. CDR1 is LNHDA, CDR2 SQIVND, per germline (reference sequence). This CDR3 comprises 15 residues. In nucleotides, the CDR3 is TGTGCCAGTAGTATCCTTAACGGGGGCAAAAACATTCAGTACTTC. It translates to CASSILNGGKNIQYF. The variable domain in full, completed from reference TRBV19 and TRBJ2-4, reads DGGITQSPKYLFRKEGQNVTLSCEQNLNHDAMYWYRQDPGQGLRLIYYSQIVNDFQKGDIAEGYSVSREKKESFPLTVTSAQKNPTAFYLCASSILNGGKNIQYFGAGTRLSVL.

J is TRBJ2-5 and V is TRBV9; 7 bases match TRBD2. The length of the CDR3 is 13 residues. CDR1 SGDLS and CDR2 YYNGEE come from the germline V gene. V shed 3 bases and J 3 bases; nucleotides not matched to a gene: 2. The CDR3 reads CASSGAGEETQYF. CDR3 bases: TGTGCCAGCAGCGGGGCGGGAGAAGAGACCCAGTACTTC.

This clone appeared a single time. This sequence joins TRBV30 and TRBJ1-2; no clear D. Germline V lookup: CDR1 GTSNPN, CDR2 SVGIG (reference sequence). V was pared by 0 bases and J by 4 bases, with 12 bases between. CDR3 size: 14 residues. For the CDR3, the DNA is TGTGCCTGGAGTGTACCGGGAGGCCCCTATGGCTACACCTTC. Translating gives CAWSVPGGPYGYTF.

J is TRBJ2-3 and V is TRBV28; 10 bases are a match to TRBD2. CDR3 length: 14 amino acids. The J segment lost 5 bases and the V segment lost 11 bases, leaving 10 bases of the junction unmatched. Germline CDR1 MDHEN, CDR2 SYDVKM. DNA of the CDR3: TGTGCCGGAAAAGCGGGAGGGGGGCGAGATACGCAGTATTTT. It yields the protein CAGKAGGGRDTQYF.

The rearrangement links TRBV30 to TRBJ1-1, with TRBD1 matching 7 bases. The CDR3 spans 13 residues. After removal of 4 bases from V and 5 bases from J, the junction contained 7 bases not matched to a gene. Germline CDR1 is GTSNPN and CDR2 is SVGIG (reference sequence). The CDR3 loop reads CAWTRTGWTEAFF. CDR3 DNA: TGTGCCTGGACTAGGACAGGATGGACTGAAGCTTTCTTT.

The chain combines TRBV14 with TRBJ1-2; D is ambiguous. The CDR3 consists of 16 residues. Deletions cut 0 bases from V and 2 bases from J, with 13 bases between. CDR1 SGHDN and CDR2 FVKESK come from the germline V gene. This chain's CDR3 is CASSQEFGSLNYGYTF. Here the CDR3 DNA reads TGTGCCAGCAGCCAAGAATTTGGCAGTCTCAACTATGGCTACACCTTC.

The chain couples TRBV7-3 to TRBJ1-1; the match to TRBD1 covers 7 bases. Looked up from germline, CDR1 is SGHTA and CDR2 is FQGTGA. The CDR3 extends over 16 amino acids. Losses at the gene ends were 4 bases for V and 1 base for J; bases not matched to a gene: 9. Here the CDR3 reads CASSYNPRTGNTEAFF. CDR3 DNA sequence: TGTGCCAGCAGCTACAACCCTCGGACAGGGAACACTGAAGCTTTCTTT.

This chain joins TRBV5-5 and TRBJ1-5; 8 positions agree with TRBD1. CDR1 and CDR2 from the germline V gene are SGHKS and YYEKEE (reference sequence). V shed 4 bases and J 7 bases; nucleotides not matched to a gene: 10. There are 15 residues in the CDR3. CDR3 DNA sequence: TGTGCCAGCAGCCCCGCCCAGGGGGCTTGGCAGCCCCAGCATTTT. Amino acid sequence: CASSPAQGAWQPQHF.

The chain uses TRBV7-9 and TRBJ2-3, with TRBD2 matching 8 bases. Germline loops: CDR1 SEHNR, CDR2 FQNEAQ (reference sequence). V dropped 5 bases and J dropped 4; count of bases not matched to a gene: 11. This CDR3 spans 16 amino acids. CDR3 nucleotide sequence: TGTGCCAGCAGCCCGTTCGTTAGCGGGATGCCAGATACGCAGTATTTT. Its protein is CASSPFVSGMPDTQYF.